This T cell receptor beta chain was sequenced for a study of cytomegalovirus exposure and HLA in healthy donors. Looking at the study overall: Across almost 400 genotyped donors, approximately 81% landed in the Caucasian-associated ancestry cluster.

The CDR3 totals 17 residues. J lost 3 bases, V lost 0 bases, and 7 bases had no gene match. CDR1 and CDR2 from the germline V gene are MRHNA and SNTAGT. Study-level points and caveats: Associated with HLA alleles at 0.05 false discovery rate in a later analysis were 16,951 TCR beta sequences.

As to this clone: Its cognate antigen is unknown.

With 60 Vbeta and 13 Jbeta primers, the PCR was carried out. TCRdb's table, derived via immunoSEQ multiplex PCR, lists solely in-frame clones and lacks some. The sample shows about 110,000 clones, just over 75% of them seen only once. The sample consisted of PBMCs. The TCR originated in a man aged 30 to 39 in good health and CMV-seropositive. The chain links TRBV6-4 to TRBJ2-5, with 10 bases lining up with TRBD2. As DNA, the CDR3 is TGTGCCAGCAGTGACTCTTGTAGCGGGGGGTCTGAAGAGACCCAGTACTTC. Its protein is CASSDSCSGGSEETQYF.